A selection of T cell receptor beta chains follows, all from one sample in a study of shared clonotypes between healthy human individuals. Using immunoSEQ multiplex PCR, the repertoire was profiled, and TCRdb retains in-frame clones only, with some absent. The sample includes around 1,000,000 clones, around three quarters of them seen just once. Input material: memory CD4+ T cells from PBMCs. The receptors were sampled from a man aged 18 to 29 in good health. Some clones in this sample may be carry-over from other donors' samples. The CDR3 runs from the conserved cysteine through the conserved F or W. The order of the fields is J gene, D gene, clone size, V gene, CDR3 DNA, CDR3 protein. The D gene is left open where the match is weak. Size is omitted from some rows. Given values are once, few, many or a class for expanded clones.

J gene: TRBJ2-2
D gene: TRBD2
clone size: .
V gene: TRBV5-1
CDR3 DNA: TGCGCCAGCAGCTTGGGGACTAGCGGGAGCGGCGGGGAGCTGTTTTTT
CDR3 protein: CASSLGTSGSGGELFF

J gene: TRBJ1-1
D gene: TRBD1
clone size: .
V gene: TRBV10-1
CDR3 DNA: TGCGCCAGCAGTTCACAGGGGCGGTACCTCAACTTTGAAGCTTTCTTT
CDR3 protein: CASSSQGRYLNFEAFF

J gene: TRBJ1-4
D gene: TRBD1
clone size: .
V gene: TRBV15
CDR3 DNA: TGTGCCACCAGCAGGGGACAGGGTGAAAAACTGTTTTTT
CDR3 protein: CATSRGQGEKLFF

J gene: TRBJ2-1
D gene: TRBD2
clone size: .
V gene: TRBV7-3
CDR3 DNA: TGTGCCAGCAGCTTACGGCGGGAGAATGAGCAGTTCTTC
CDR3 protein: CASSLRRENEQFF

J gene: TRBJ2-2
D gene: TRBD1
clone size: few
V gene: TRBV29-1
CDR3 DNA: TGCAGCGTTGCCCGACAGGGACGAGACACCGGGGAGCTGTTTTTT
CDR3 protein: CSVARQGRDTGELFF

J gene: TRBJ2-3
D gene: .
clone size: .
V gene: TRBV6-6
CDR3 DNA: TGTGCCAGCAGTTTTGGGACAGCGGGGGATACGCAGTATTTT
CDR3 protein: CASSFGTAGDTQYF

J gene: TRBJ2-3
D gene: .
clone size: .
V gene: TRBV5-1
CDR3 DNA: TGCGCCAGCAGCTTGGTGGCGGCAGACACAGATACGCAGTATTTT
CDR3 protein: CASSLVAADTDTQYF

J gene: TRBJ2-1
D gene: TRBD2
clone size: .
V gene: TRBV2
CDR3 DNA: TGTGCCAGCAGTGTAGGCGGGGGGATGCAGTTCTTC
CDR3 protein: CASSVGGGMQFF

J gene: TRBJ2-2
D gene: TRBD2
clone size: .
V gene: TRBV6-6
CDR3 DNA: TGTGCCAGCAGAGATAGCGGGAGCGGGGCCGGGGAGCTGTTTTTT
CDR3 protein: CASRDSGSGAGELFF

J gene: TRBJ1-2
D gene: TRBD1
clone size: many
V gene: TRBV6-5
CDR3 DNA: TGTGCCAGCAGCCGAGACAGGGCTCCCTATGGCTACACCTTC
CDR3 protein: CASSRDRAPYGYTF

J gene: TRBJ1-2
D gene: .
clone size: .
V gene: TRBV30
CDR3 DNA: TGTGCCTGGAGTGGAGGGCAGGGCGGCTACACCTTC
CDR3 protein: CAWSGGQGGYTF

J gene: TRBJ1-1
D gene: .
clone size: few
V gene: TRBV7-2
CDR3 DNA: TGTGCCAGCAGACAGGGCAAGAACACTGAAGCTTTCTTT
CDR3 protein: CASRQGKNTEAFF

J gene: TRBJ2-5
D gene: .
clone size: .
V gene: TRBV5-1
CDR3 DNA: TGCGCCAGCAGCTCGCAGGGGGGAGAGACCCAGTACTTC
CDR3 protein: CASSSQGGETQYF

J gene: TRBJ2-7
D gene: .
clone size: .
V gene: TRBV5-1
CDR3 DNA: TGCGCCAGCCATCCCCCCGGAGGCGAGCAGTACTTC
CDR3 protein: CASHPPGGEQYF

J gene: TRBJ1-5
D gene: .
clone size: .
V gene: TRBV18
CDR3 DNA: TGTGCCAGCTCGCCAGGGCTCAATCAGCCCCAGCATTTT
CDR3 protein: CASSPGLNQPQHF

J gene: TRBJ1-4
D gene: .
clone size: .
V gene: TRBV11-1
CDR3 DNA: TGTGCCAGCAGCTTAAATCGGGGAAATGAAAAACTGTTTTTT
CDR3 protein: CASSLNRGNEKLFF

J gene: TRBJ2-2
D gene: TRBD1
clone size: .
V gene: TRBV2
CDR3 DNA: TGTGCCAGCAGTGAGGCAGGGGGATCCACCGGGGAGCTGTTTTTT
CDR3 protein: CASSEAGGSTGELFF

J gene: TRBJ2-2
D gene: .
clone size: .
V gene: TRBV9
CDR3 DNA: TGTGCCAGCAGCGTAGAAGTCGGGGAGCTGTTTTTT
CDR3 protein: CASSVEVGELFF

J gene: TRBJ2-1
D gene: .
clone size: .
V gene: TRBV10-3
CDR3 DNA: TGTGCCATCAGTGAGTCGGTAGGGGGTTCCTACAATGAGCAGTTCTTC
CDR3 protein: CAISESVGGSYNEQFF

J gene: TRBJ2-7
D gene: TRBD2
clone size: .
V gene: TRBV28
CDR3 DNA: TGTGCCAGCAGTTTATATGGGCCTAGCGGGAGCTACGAGCAGTACTTC
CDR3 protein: CASSLYGPSGSYEQYF

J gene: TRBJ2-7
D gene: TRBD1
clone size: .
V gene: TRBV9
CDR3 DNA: TGTGCCAGCAGCGAGACAGGGGACGACTACGAGCAGTACTTC
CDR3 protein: CASSETGDDYEQYF

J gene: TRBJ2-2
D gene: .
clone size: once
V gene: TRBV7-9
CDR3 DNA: TGTGCCAGCAGCTTAGTCACTAGAGGGAGAGCGGCGAACACCGGGGAGCTGTTTTTT
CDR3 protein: CASSLVTRGRAANTGELFF

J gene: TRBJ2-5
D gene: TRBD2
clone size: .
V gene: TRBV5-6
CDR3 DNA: TGTGCCAGCAGCTTGTTACTAGCGGGAGACCGGGAGACCCAGTACTTC
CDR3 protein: CASSLLLAGDRETQYF

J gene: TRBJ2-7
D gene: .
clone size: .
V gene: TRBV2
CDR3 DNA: TGTGCCAGCACCCCACACGGCCGGATGAACGAGCAGTACTTC
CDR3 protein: CASTPHGRMNEQYF

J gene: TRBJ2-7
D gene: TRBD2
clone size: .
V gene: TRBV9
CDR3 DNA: TGTGCCAGCAGCTCCTCACTAGCGGAGACCTACGAGCAGTACTTC
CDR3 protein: CASSSSLAETYEQYF

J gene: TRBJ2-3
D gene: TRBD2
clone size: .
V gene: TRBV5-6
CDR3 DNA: TGTGCCAGCAGCTTGCGGCTAGCGGTGACAGATACGCAGTATTTT
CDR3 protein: CASSLRLAVTDTQYF